These 14 T cell receptor beta chains originate from one sample sequenced in a study of T cell responses to AZD1222 COVID-19 vaccine (dated by TCRdb to the early 2020s). The time point label on this specimen signifies: baseline before first vaccination. Library construction relied on the immunoSEQ multiplex PCR assay. The immuneACCESS repertoire file appears here via TCRdb, limited to in-frame rearrangements. These files lack a portion of the clones; in checked studies, under half of the deficit traces to unresolved V genes, and the cause of the others is not known. A total of over 45,000 clones appear in this sample, 70% to 90% of them only once. More than 12% of the sample comes from the top ten. The material sequenced was peripheral blood, taken on day 0 of AZD1222 vaccination. These receptors came from an adult in good health.

V and J are TRBV7-2 and TRBJ1-1; D not certain. Trimming shortened V by 1 base and J by 6 bases, and 9 bases separated the two germline ends. The germline V gene has CDR1 SGHTA and CDR2 FQGNSA. This CDR3 spans 13 amino acids. CDR3: CASSLDGMPEAFF. CDR3 nucleotide sequence: TGTGCCAGCAGCTTAGACGGGATGCCTGAAGCTTTCTTT.

The chain joins TRBV27 to TRBJ1-3; D ambiguous. CDR1 is MNHEY, CDR2 SMNVEV, per germline (reference sequence). Trimming left V 5 bases short and J 6 bases short, with 14 bases between. CDR3 length equals 14 residues. CDR3 residues: CASSPRPSTNTIYF. CDR3 nucleotide sequence: TGTGCCAGCAGTCCAAGACCCAGCACAAACACCATATATTTT.

The J gene is TRBJ1-1, the V gene TRBV6-5, with 9 bases that match TRBD1. The CDR3 has 12 amino acids. Germline trimming cut 7 bases from V and 8 bases from J; bases unmatched to any gene: 5. Germline loops: CDR1 MNHEY, CDR2 SVGAGI. CDR3 sequence reads: CASKDRGAEAFF. CDR3 sequence (DNA): TGTGCCAGCAAGGACAGGGGAGCGGAAGCTTTCTTT.

There are a few counts of this clone. The chain is built from TRBV7-8 and TRBJ1-5; 7 bases are shared with TRBD1. Germline CDR1 SGHVS, CDR2 FQNEAQ. V was pared by 3 bases and J by 3 bases, with 5 bases of the junction left unmatched. This CDR3 contains 15 residues. CDR3 coding DNA: TGTGCCAGCAGCTTCGGGACAGCAAACAATCAGCCCCAGCATTTT. Protein product: CASSFGTANNQPQHF.

The chain combines TRBV3-1 (or the pseudogene TRBV3-2) with TRBJ2-4; either TRBD1 or TRBD2 may fit D (5 bases each). The V gene's germline CDR1 is LGHDT and CDR2 YNNKEL (reference sequence). Trimming left V 3 bases short and J 7 bases short, with 13 bases between. The CDR3 runs 14 residues. The CDR3 region has the DNA TGTGCCAGCAGCCAGGCTTATGGGGACAACATTCAGTACTTC. It translates to CASSQAYGDNIQYF.

This rearrangement joins TRBV15 to TRBJ2-3, with TRBD1 matching 8 bases. This CDR3 spans 15 amino acids. Germline CDR1 reads LNHNV; CDR2 reads YYDKDF (reference sequence). V was clipped by 3 bases and J by 3 bases; unmatched bases: 5. CDR3 in amino acids: CATSRRQGMTDTQYF. The CDR3 DNA reads as TGTGCCACCAGCAGGAGACAGGGGATGACAGATACGCAGTATTTT.

This clone has a single count. CDR3 loop: CASSISGGATDTQYF. In DNA form, the CDR3 reads TGTGCCAGCAGTATTAGCGGGGGGGCCACAGATACGCAGTATTTT. The chain employs TRBV6-4 and TRBJ2-3; 11 bases agree with TRBD2. Germline V gene data show CDR1 as MRHNA and CDR2 as SNTAGT. V was pared by 5 bases and J by 2 bases, with 3 bases of the junction left unmatched. The CDR3 consists of 15 residues.

V is TRBV13 and J is TRBJ1-6; unclear D gene. There are 12 residues in the CDR3. Trimming cost V 0 bases and J 11 bases, with 5 bases left between them. CDR1 is PRHDT, CDR2 FYEKMQ, per germline (reference sequence). Here the CDR3 reads CASSLGHAPLHF. The CDR3 DNA follows: TGTGCCAGCAGCTTAGGGCATGCACCCCTCCACTTT.

This clone is a singleton in its sample. The chain joins TRBV28 to TRBJ1-1; 7 bases are a match to TRBD1. J gave up 0 bases and V 5 bases, and 6 bases lay outside the gene matches. CDR3 length: 15 amino acids. In germline, CDR1 is MDHEN, CDR2 SYDVKM. CDR3 region: CASSPITGVNTEAFF. In DNA, the CDR3 is TGTGCCAGCAGTCCCATTACAGGGGTGAACACTGAAGCTTTCTTT.

This clone was counted once. This chain links TRBV7-2 with TRBJ1-4, with TRBD1 as a possible D gene (5 bases). The V gene's germline CDR1 is SGHTA and CDR2 FQGNSA. The V and J ends lost 5 bases and 4 bases respectively, with 11 bases between them. CDR3 length: 14 residues. For the CDR3, the DNA is TGTGCCAGCAGCCGGGACCGGTATAATGAAAAACTGTTTTTT. Encoded protein: CASSRDRYNEKLFF. Together with reference TRBV7-2 and TRBJ1-4, the CDR3 gives the full variable domain: GAGVSQSPSNKVTEKGKDVELRCDPISGHTALYWYRQSLGQGLEFLIYFQGNSAPDKSGLPSDRFSAERTGGSVSTLTIQRTQQEDSAVYLCASSRDRYNEKLFFGSGTQLSVL.

Only one count was recorded for this clone. The rearrangement links TRBV7-9 to TRBJ1-1, with D possibly matching TRBD1 (6 bases). Trimming removed 7 bases at V and 0 bases at J, with 15 bases between. Germline V CDR1 and CDR2: SEHNR, FQNEAQ (reference sequence). The CDR3 contains 15 residues. The CDR3 sequence is CASTIGGAMNTEAFF. The DNA for the CDR3 is TGTGCCAGCACCATAGGGGGGGCCATGAACACTGAAGCTTTCTTT.

V and J are TRBV28 and TRBJ2-5; TRBD2 matches 12 bases. J was trimmed by 0 bases and V by 10 bases; bases with no gene match: 3. Germline loops: CDR1 MDHEN, CDR2 SYDVKM. This CDR3 comprises 14 residues. The chain's CDR3 is CATRLAGDQETQYF. In DNA form, the CDR3 reads TGTGCCACCAGACTAGCGGGGGACCAAGAGACCCAGTACTTC. The complete variable domain, with remaining parts taken from reference TRBV28 and TRBJ2-5, reads DVKVTQSSRYLVKRTGEKVFLECVQDMDHENMFWYRQDPGLGLRLIYFSYDVKMKEKGDIPEGYSVSREKKERFSLILESASTNQTSMYLCATRLAGDQETQYFGPGTRLLVL.

The V call is TRBV25-1, the J call TRBJ2-7, with D perhaps matching TRBD2 (5 bases). The CDR3 contains 14 residues. The V end lost 3 bases, the J end lost 2 bases, and 11 bases lay between the germline ends. CDR1 is MGHDK, CDR2 SYGVNS, per germline. The CDR3 region is CASSEPSGTYEQYF. In DNA form, the CDR3 reads TGTGCCAGCAGTGAGCCCTCCGGGACCTACGAGCAGTACTTC.

This sequence joins TRBV14 and TRBJ2-3; 8 positions match TRBD2. This CDR3 region has 18 residues. After removal of 0 bases from V and 1 base from J, the junction contained 9 bases not matched to a gene. Germline CDR1 SGHDN, CDR2 FVKESK. This chain's CDR3 is CASSQDLLGGAGTDTQYF. CDR3 in DNA: TGTGCCAGCAGCCAAGATCTGCTCGGGGGGGCAGGCACAGATACGCAGTATTTT.